What follows are 17 T cell receptor beta chains derived from one specimen sequenced in a study of regulatory T cells in long-lasting Graves disease. Described time point: newly diagnosed GD, antithyroid drugs for less than 3 months. The authors made the TCR library using RNA they extracted from PBMCs. Arm-PCR of CDR3 regions and iRepertoire HTBI primers were the basis on which TCR beta libraries were built. TCRdb analysed the multiplex PCR reads with MiXCR anew, one entry per CDR3 protein. In the table there are about 530,000 distinct CDR3 sequences, about 16% of which are singletons. These same data were also listed under a study on T cells in Graves' hyperthyroidism and ophthalmopathy.

Sequenced material: peripheral blood mononuclear cells (PBMCs), taken at new diagnosis, from a patient treated with antithyroid drugs. All receptors come from a woman aged 40-60 years with Graves disease.

This clonotype showed up just a few times. The chain couples TRBV19 to TRBJ1-2; TRBD1 matches at 9 bases. With V trimmed by 5 bases and J by 7 bases, 8 bases remained unmatched. CDR3 length equals 14 residues. Germline V CDR1 and CDR2: LNHDA, SQIVND (reference sequence). The CDR3 loop reads CASSPGDRESGYTF. The DNA for the CDR3 is TGTGCCAGTAGTCCAGGGGACAGGGAGAGTGGCTACACCTTC.

On this clonotype itself: This likely came from a read error, as a far larger clone is one base away. The chain employs TRBV6-2 or TRBV6-3 and TRBJ2-7; 7 bases line up with TRBD1. The germline gives CDR1 MNHEY, CDR2 SVGEGT. The CDR3 has 13 residues. Losses at the gene ends were 5 bases for V and 7 bases for J; bases not matched to a gene: 8. This CDR3 is CASSPGQTKEQYF. In nucleotides, the CDR3 is TGTGCCAGCAGTCCGGGACAGACGAAGGAGCAGTACTTC.

A remark on this clonotype: One junction end disagrees with the germline gene, perhaps due to a read error. This chain connects TRBV5-1 to TRBJ2-7; no clear D. The CDR3 totals 14 residues. The V gene's germline CDR1 is SGHRS and CDR2 YFSETQ. DNA of the CDR3: TGCGCCAGCAGCTTCGTCGATAGCTCCTACGAGCTGTACTTC. Translated, it gives CASSFVDSSYELYF. The whole variable domain, filled in from reference TRBV5-1 and TRBJ2-7, reads KAGVTQTPRYLIKTRGQQVTLSCSPISGHRSVSWYQQTPGQGLQFLFEYFSETQRNKGNFPGRFSGRQFSNSRSEMNVSTLELGDSALYLCASSFVDSSYELYFGPGTRLTVT.

V gene TRBV6-2 or TRBV6-3 combines with J gene TRBJ2-2; D is ambiguous. Between the trimmed V and J ends, which lost 6 bases and 8 bases, there was a span of 16 bases. This CDR3 is 14 amino acids long. Germline CDR1 MNHEY, CDR2 SVGEGT. CDR3 sequence (DNA): TGTGCCAGCAGATTTAGGGCCGAAGTAGGGGAGCTGTTTTTT. It codes for CASRFRAEVGELFF.

The chain is built from TRBV6-1 and TRBJ1-1; D may be TRBD1 (5 bases). Trimming took 6 bases from V and 11 from J, leaving 16 bases between them. Germline loops: CDR1 MNHNS, CDR2 SASEGT. The CDR3 has 12 amino acids. CDR3 protein: CASSLGTGPAFF. The CDR3, as DNA: TGTGCCAGCAGCCTTGGGACTGGGCCCGCTTTCTTT.

This clonotype was detected ten times or more. The chain uses TRBV11-2 and TRBJ2-5; no clear D. V lost 5 bases and J lost 4, with 5 bases in between. Germline CDR1 SGHAT, CDR2 FQNNGV. This CDR3 spans 11 amino acids. For the CDR3, the DNA is TGTGCCAGCAGCGTAACAGAGACCCAGTACTTC. This gives the protein CASSVTETQYF. The full variable domain, completed using reference TRBV11-2 and TRBJ2-5, is EAGVAQSPRYKIIEKRQSVAFWCNPISGHATLYWYQQILGQGPKLLIQFQNNGVVDDSQLPKDRFSAERLKGVDSTLKIQPAKLEDSAVYLCASSVTETQYFGPGTRLLVL.

The chain has TRBV6-2 or TRBV6-3 and TRBJ2-5; D remains unclear. This CDR3 comprises 18 residues. Germline values: CDR1 MNHEY, CDR2 SVGEGT. V was cut by 5 bases and J by 1 base, with 23 bases left in between. In DNA, the CDR3 is TGTGCCAGCAGTACCCGATGGGTCGCGGAAGCCATCCAAGAGACCCAGTACTTC. Encoded protein: CASSTRWVAEAIQETQYF.

V is TRBV19 and J is TRBJ1-1; D gene uncertain. The CDR3 extends over 13 amino acids. Per germline, CDR1 LNHDA and CDR2 SQIVND (reference sequence). The V end lost 9 bases, the J end lost 0 bases, and 11 bases lay between the germline ends. The CDR3 DNA follows: TGTGCCAGCAGGTCCAGCCTGAACACTGAAGCTTTCTTT. Encoded protein: CASRSSLNTEAFF.

This clonotype has just a few counts. In nucleotides, the CDR3 is TGTGCCAGCGAGAGCCAGATAAACACTGAAGCTTTCTTT. It codes for CASESQINTEAFF. V is TRBV7-9 and J is TRBJ1-1; no definite D call. With 8 bases removed from V and 2 bases from J, the gap between germline ends came to 12 bases. In germline, CDR1 is SEHNR, CDR2 FQNEAQ (reference sequence). This CDR3 has 13 residues.

This clonotype was counted only a few times. V usage is TRBV30 and J usage is TRBJ2-7, with D possibly TRBD2 on 6 matching bases. The CDR3 sequence is 12 residues long. CDR1 and CDR2 (germline): GTSNPN, SVGIG (reference sequence). V gave up 2 bases and J gave up 2 bases, with 7 bases separating them. This CDR3 reads CAWSPGAYEQYF. The CDR3 nucleotides are TGTGCCTGGAGTCCGGGGGCCTACGAGCAGTACTTC.

This clonotype was seen ten or more times. The J gene is TRBJ1-2, the V gene TRBV19; TRBD1 aligns across 8 bases. Germline lookup yields CDR1 LNHDA and CDR2 SQIVND (reference sequence). With V trimmed by 1 base and J by 6 bases, 7 bases remained unmatched. The length of the CDR3 is 15 residues. The CDR3 DNA reads TGTGCCAGTAGTATAGTCGCAGGGGGCTCAGATGGCTACACCTTC. Its translation is CASSIVAGGSDGYTF.

V gene TRBV7-6 combines with J gene TRBJ1-4; 10 bases line up with TRBD1. J lost 5 bases, V lost 2 bases, and 8 bases had no gene match. The CDR3 sequence is 17 residues long. Germline CDR1 is SGHVS and CDR2 is FNYEAQ. The CDR3 protein is CASSLRDRGGKNEKLFF. CDR3 DNA sequence: TGTGCCAGCAGCTTAAGGGACAGGGGAGGGAAGAATGAAAAACTGTTTTTT.

This clonotype was counted at least ten times. V gene TRBV11-2 combines with J gene TRBJ1-2; possible D gene TRBD1, 5 bases. Between the trimmed V and J ends, which lost 5 bases and 2 bases, there was a span of 9 bases. There are 13 residues in the CDR3. Germline CDR1 is SGHAT and CDR2 is FQNNGV. The CDR3, as DNA: TGTGCCAGCAGCGGGGCCAGGAACTATGGCTACACCTTC. It codes for CASSGARNYGYTF.

This clonotype was observed many times. The chain employs TRBV12-3 or TRBV12-4 and TRBJ1-1, with TRBD1 matching 9 bases. Trimming removed 5 bases from V and 1 base from J; junction bases left unmatched: 5. CDR3 length: 15 amino acids. The CDR3 region has the DNA TGTGCCAGCAGTCTAGGGACAGGGTGGAACACTGAAGCTTTCTTT. The encoded protein is CASSLGTGWNTEAFF.

This clonotype turned up a few times. The genes are TRBV5-8 and TRBJ1-1; 10 bases are shared with TRBD1. V lost 4 bases and J lost 3; bases outside the gene matches: 9. Germline V gene sequence: CDR1 SGHTS, CDR2 YDEGEE. The CDR3 totals 16 residues. The CDR3 sequence: CASSASGGQGDTEAFF. In nucleotides, the CDR3 is TGTGCCAGCAGCGCGAGTGGCGGACAGGGGGACACTGAAGCTTTCTTT.

The chain is built from TRBV12-3 or TRBV12-4 and TRBJ2-7; 9 positions agree with TRBD2. Trimming cost V 5 bases and J 2 bases; bases outside gene matches: 4. The CDR3 sequence is 14 residues long. CDR3 nucleotide sequence: TGTGCCAGCAGTAAAGCTAGCGGGACCTACGAGCAGTACTTC. Amino acids: CASSKASGTYEQYF.

This clonotype was seen a few times. The chain carries TRBV27 and TRBJ1-5; D is ambiguous. Trimming took off 9 bases at V and 7 bases at J, with 13 bases between the two ends. The germline CDR1 and CDR2 sequences are MNHEY and SMNVEV (reference sequence). This CDR3 region has 12 residues. The CDR3 is CASRFRGQPQHF. The CDR3 bases are TGTGCCAGTAGATTTCGTGGGCAGCCCCAGCATTTT.